This T cell receptor (beta chain) is from a study of T-cell memory formation after mild COVID-19. In TCRdb, the 5' RACE reads were re-called with MiXCR into one record per CDR3 protein. The sample has about 140,000 distinct CDR3 sequences, approximately 21% seen once. This clonotype occurred a few times. V lost 2 bases and J 4 bases, leaving 25 bases between the germline ends. This CDR3 comprises 19 residues. From germline, CDR1 is SGHDT and CDR2 YYEEEE. The TCR originated in an adult woman who had mild COVID-19 (a few samples of this study predate the infection). Cell type and time point are not known. Sequencing was carried out using PBMCs or a T cell subset sorted from them (not recorded which). The rearrangement joins TRBV5-6 to TRBJ2-1, with a possible D match to TRBD2 (5 bases). The CDR3 nucleotides read TGTGCCAGCAGCTTCGGTGGCTCCACGCGATGGAGGACGTACAATGAGCAGTTCTTC. Amino acids: CASSFGGSTRWRTYNEQFF.